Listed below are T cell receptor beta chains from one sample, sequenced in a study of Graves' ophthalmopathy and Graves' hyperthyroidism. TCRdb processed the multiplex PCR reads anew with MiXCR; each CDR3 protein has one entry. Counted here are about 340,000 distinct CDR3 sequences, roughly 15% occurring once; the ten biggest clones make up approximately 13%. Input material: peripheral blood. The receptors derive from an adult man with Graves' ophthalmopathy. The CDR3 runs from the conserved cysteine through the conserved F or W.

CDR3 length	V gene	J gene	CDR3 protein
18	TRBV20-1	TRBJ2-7	CSARDLEGLAGVSAHQYF
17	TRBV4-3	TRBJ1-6	CASSQGLGTDRASPLHF
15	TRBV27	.	CASSPPVQGTYEQFF
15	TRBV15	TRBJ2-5	CATTSGTDGRETQYF
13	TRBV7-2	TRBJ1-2	CASSLWGMDGYTF
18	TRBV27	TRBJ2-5	CASRASGLAGLLQETQYF
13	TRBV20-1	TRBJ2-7	CSARSAGRDEQYF
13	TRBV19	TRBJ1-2	CASSNDRNYGYTF
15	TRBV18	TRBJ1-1	CASSPIQVMNTEAFF
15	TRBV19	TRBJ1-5	CASCGRGTGNQPQHF
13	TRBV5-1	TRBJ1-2	CASSSQGKDGYTF
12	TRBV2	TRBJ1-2	CASSASTVGYTF
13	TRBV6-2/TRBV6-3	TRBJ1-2	CASSGGQGYGYTF
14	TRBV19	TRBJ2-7	CASSMSQGSYEQYF
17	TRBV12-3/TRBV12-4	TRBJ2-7	CASSLRTSGRVAYEQYF
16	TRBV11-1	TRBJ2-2	CASSLAGARNTGELFF
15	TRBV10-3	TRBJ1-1	CAISVGHGVNTEAFF
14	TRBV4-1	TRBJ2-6	CASSHRAGANVLTF
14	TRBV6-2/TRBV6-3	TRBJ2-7	CASSYSGGLYEQYF
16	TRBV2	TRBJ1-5	CASSYIGTGAHQPQHF
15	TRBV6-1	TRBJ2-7	CASSPWREAIYEQYF
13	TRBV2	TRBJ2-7	CASGGSRHPEQYF
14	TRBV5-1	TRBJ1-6	CASSFGTEDSPLHF
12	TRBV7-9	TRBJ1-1	CASSLTYREAFF
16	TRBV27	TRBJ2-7	CASSKDRDKPSYEQYF
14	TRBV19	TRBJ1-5	CASKGTLENQPQHF
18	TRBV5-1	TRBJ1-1	CASSLGPGHEGKNTEAFF
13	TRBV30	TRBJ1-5	CAWSDSGGQPQHF
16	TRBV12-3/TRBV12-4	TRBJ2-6	CASSFGGPSGANVLTF
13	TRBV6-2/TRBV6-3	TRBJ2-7	CASSRLSSGEQYF
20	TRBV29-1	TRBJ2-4	CSVVPPLGAQAEGAKNIQYF
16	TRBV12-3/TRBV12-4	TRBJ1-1	CASSLELSVGGTEAFF
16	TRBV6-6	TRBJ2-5	CASSYSRGLGQETQYF
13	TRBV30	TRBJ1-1	CAWSGQGNTEAFF
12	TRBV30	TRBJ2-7	CAWSGGGFEQYF
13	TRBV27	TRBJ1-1	CASWTYGNTEAFF
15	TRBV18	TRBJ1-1	CASSPPSRGNTEAFF
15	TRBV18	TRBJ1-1	CASSPPTVVNTEAFF
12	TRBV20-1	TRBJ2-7	CSALSSSYEQYF
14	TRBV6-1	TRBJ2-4	CASGGGEAKNIQYF
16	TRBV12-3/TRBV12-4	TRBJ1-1	CASSLAPRKGYTEAFF
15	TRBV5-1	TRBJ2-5	CASRASGGYQETQYF
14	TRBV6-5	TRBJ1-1	CASSRGTGRTEAFF
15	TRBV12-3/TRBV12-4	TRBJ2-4	CASSLIEDRGNIQYF
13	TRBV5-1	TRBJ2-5	CASSLGLQETQYF
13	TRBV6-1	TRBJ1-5	CASSTWASQPQHF
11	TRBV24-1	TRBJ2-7	CATGFGVEQYF
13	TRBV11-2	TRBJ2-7	CASSLDSAYEQYF
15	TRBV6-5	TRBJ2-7	CASSPRDRGGYEQYF
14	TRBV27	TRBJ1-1	CASTSGIQATEAFF
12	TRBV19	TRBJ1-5	CASSVGSQPQHF
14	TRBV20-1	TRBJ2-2	CSARPDSRTGELFF